These T cell receptor beta chains were read from a single sample in a study of shared clonotypes between healthy human individuals. Generated by immunoSEQ multiplex PCR, the TCRdb table keeps only in-frame clones and is missing some. The sample lists about 1 million clones, 70% to 80% occurring once. The specimen sequenced was memory CD4+ T cells from PBMCs. The receptors here all came from a man aged 18 to 30 in good health. Some clones in this sample may be carry-over from other donors' samples. Both conserved end residues are part of each CDR3. A D gene is named only where the DNA matches it firmly. Clone size is shown for a subset of rows, as once, few, many or a class of expanded clone.

V gene	clone size	D gene	J gene	CDR3 protein	CDR3 DNA
TRBV18	.	TRBD1	TRBJ1-3	CASSPTGQGASSGNTIYF	TGTGCCAGCTCACCCACGGGACAGGGGGCTTCATCTGGAAACACCATATATTTT
TRBV7-2	.	.	TRBJ2-7	CASSALDRQVRYEQYF	TGTGCCAGCAGCGCTCTGGACAGACAGGTTCGCTACGAGCAGTACTTC
TRBV5-6	.	.	TRBJ2-7	CASSRTDSYEQYF	TGTGCCAGCAGCCGGACAGACTCCTACGAGCAGTACTTC
TRBV2	few	.	TRBJ2-2	CASTPAGWAGELFF	TGTGCCAGCACCCCGGCGGGATGGGCCGGGGAGCTGTTTTTT
TRBV27	.	TRBD1	TRBJ1-4	CASSPTVGQSEKLFF	TGTGCCAGCAGTCCTACCGTGGGACAGAGTGAAAAACTGTTTTTT
TRBV27	.	.	TRBJ2-5	CASSFAGQETQYF	TGTGCCAGCAGTTTCGCGGGTCAAGAGACCCAGTACTTC
TRBV7-2	.	.	TRBJ2-1	CASSLGTYNEQFF	TGTGCCAGCAGCTTAGGGACCTACAATGAGCAGTTCTTC
TRBV7-3	.	TRBD2	TRBJ2-7	CASSPFVPGLAGPREQYF	TGTGCCAGCAGCCCATTCGTGCCCGGACTAGCGGGACCCCGGGAGCAGTACTTC
TRBV27	few	.	TRBJ2-2	CASSLSGGTGELFF	TGTGCCAGCAGTTTGTCTGGGGGGACCGGGGAGCTGTTTTTT
TRBV5-1	.	.	TRBJ2-7	CASSILGYEQYF	TGCGCCAGCAGCATTCTAGGGTACGAGCAGTACTTC
TRBV7-3	.	.	TRBJ2-7	CASSQGPHYEQYF	TGTGCCAGCAGCCAAGGGCCCCACTACGAGCAGTACTTC
TRBV6-6	once	.	TRBJ1-2	CASRDPTFASYGYTF	TGTGCCAGCAGGGACCCGACTTTTGCCAGCTATGGCTACACCTTC
TRBV5-1	.	.	TRBJ2-2	CASNFVDGELFF	TGCGCCAGCAATTTTGTGGACGGGGAGCTGTTTTTT
TRBV6-1	.	.	TRBJ1-5	CASSEEGGQPQHF	TGTGCCAGCAGTGAAGAAGGAGGCCAGCCCCAGCATTTT
TRBV7-9	.	TRBD1	TRBJ2-1	CASSLALRDRGANEQFF	TGTGCCAGCAGCTTAGCCCTCCGGGACAGGGGAGCCAATGAGCAGTTCTTC
TRBV5-4	few	TRBD1	TRBJ1-2	CASSPEGQGNYGYTF	TGTGCCAGCAGCCCGGAGGGACAGGGAAACTATGGCTACACCTTC
TRBV6-5	.	TRBD1	TRBJ2-7	CASRGQGNYEQYF	TGTGCCAGCAGGGGACAGGGGAACTACGAGCAGTACTTC
TRBV5-1	once	TRBD1	TRBJ2-1	CASSTPGQGGWSYNEQFF	TGCGCCAGCAGCACGCCGGGACAGGGGGGCTGGTCCTACAATGAGCAGTTCTTC
TRBV6-5	.	.	TRBJ2-3	CASSYSGSGSTDTQYF	TGTGCCAGCAGTTACTCGGGGAGCGGGAGCACAGATACGCAGTATTTT
TRBV5-6	.	.	TRBJ1-4	CASSFRGVNEKLFF	TGTGCCAGCAGCTTCAGGGGCGTTAATGAAAAACTGTTTTTT
TRBV5-1	.	TRBD2	TRBJ2-1	CASTLAGGRNEQFF	TGCGCCAGCACCCTTGCGGGAGGGCGCAATGAGCAGTTCTTC
TRBV7-2	.	TRBD2	TRBJ2-7	CASSESGLAGDPYEQYF	TGTGCCAGCAGCGAAAGCGGCCTAGCGGGAGATCCCTACGAGCAGTACTTC
TRBV2	.	.	TRBJ1-2	CASKIVGYSYTF	TGTGCCAGCAAGATTGTCGGCTATAGCTACACCTTC
TRBV30	once	TRBD1	TRBJ1-4	CAWSRTGPVGEKLFF	TGTGCCTGGAGCCGGACAGGGCCAGTTGGTGAAAAACTGTTTTTT
TRBV19	.	.	TRBJ1-2	CASSISFTGSGYTF	TGTGCCAGTAGTATTTCCTTCACAGGTTCTGGCTACACCTTC
TRBV29-1	.	TRBD1	TRBJ2-1	CSVETRTGYNEQFF	TGCAGCGTTGAGACTCGGACAGGCTACAATGAGCAGTTCTTC
TRBV10-3	.	.	TRBJ1-5	CAISEGNGQPQHF	TGTGCCATCAGTGAGGGAAACGGCCAGCCCCAGCATTTT
TRBV6-6	once	.	TRBJ1-2	CAISISQTQGYGYTF	TGTGCCATCAGCATTTCGCAGACCCAGGGTTATGGCTACACCTTC
TRBV28	few	.	TRBJ1-2	CSHGRGDYGYTF	TGTTCCCACGGCAGGGGAGACTATGGCTACACCTTC
TRBV6-1	.	.	TRBJ2-4	CASSEAQLGKNIQYF	TGTGCCAGCAGTGAAGCACAGTTGGGCAAAAACATTCAGTACTTC
TRBV29-1	.	TRBD1	TRBJ1-2	CSVDQDRALFHGYTF	TGCAGCGTGGACCAGGACAGGGCTCTTTTTCATGGCTACACCTTC
TRBV27	.	TRBD2	TRBJ2-1	CASRPIAGSSYNEQFF	TGTGCCAGCAGACCTATAGCGGGTAGCTCCTACAATGAGCAGTTCTTC
TRBV6-6	many	.	TRBJ1-1	CASSYTEQTEAFF	TGTGCCAGCAGTTACACGGAACAGACTGAAGCTTTCTTT
TRBV6-6	.	.	TRBJ1-6	CASSYTGPRDSPLHF	TGTGCCAGCAGTTACACCGGGCCAAGGGATTCACCCCTCCACTTT
TRBV18	.	.	TRBJ2-5	CASSRGLNQETQYF	TGTGCCAGCTCACGCGGACTGAACCAAGAGACCCAGTACTTC
TRBV29-1	few	TRBD1	TRBJ1-5	CSVGGGRGQPQHF	TGCAGCGTTGGAGGGGGCCGGGGTCAGCCCCAGCATTTT
TRBV5-6	.	TRBD1	TRBJ1-4	CASSRTGGRALNEKLFF	TGTGCCAGCAGCCGGACAGGGGGGAGGGCCCTTAATGAAAAACTGTTTTTT
TRBV15	.	.	TRBJ2-7	CATSRGGHYEQYF	TGTGCCACCAGCAGGGGGGGCCACTACGAGCAGTACTTC
TRBV5-6	.	.	TRBJ1-6	CASARRGGSPLHF	TGTGCCAGCGCAAGGAGGGGGGGATCACCCCTCCACTTT
TRBV11-2	.	TRBD2	TRBJ2-1	CASSSRTSGRALEWDEQFF	TGTGCCAGCAGTTCTCGGACTAGCGGGAGGGCCCTCGAGTGGGATGAGCAGTTCTTC
TRBV19	.	.	TRBJ1-5	CASSIEVPVAPQHF	TGTGCCAGTAGTATAGAGGTCCCTGTCGCGCCCCAGCATTTT
TRBV5-4	.	.	TRBJ2-5	CASSLLTLETQYF	TGTGCCAGCAGCTTATTGACGCTTGAGACCCAGTACTTC
TRBV28	.	TRBD1	TRBJ1-2	CAVFILDRANYGYTF	TGTGCAGTCTTCATCTTGGACAGGGCTAACTATGGCTACACCTTC
TRBV10-3	.	.	TRBJ2-7	CAISEAGVRYEQYF	TGTGCCATCAGTGAAGCAGGGGTGAGGTACGAGCAGTACTTC
TRBV6-5	once	.	TRBJ2-5	CASSPPGLETQYF	TGTGCCAGCAGTCCGCCGGGGCTAGAGACCCAGTACTTC
TRBV5-4	.	TRBD1	TRBJ1-1	CASSRDRQEAFF	TGTGCCAGCAGTCGGGACAGGCAGGAAGCTTTCTTT